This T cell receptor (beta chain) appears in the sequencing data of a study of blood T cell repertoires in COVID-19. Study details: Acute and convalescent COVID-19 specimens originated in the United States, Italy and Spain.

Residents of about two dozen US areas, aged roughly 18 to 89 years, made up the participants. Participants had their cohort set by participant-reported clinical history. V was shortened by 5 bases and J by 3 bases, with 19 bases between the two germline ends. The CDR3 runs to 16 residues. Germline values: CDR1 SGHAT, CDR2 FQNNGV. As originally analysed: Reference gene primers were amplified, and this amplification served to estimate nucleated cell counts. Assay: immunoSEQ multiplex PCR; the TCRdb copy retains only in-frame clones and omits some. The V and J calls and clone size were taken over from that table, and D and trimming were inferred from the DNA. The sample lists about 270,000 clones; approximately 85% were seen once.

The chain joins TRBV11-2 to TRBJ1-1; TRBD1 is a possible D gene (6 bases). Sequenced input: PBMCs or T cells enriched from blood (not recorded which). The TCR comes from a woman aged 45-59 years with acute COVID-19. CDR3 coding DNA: TGTGCCAGCAGCAGTAGAGGGGGGGAATTTCACACTGAAGCTTTCTTT. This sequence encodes CASSSRGGEFHTEAFF.